Listed below are T cell receptor beta chains from one sample, sequenced in a study of blood T cell repertoires in COVID-19. The protocol was immunoSEQ multiplex PCR, while the TCRdb copy is restricted to in-frame clones and leaves out a portion. The table records 250,000 to 350,000 clones, about 89% of them present only once. The sample consisted of peripheral blood. Source of these receptors: a woman in her fifties or sixties with acute or convalescent COVID-19. The CDR3 runs from the conserved cysteine through the conserved F or W. Fields, in order: V gene, D gene, CDR3 length, J gene, clone size, CDR3 protein, CDR3 DNA. The D gene is left open where the match is weak. Only some rows state a clone size, as once, few, many or a class for expanded clones.

V: TRBV6-5
D: TRBD2
length: 15
J: TRBJ2-3
size: -
CDR3: CASSLRGVGTDTQYF
DNA: TGTGCCAGCAGCCTGCGGGGGGTCGGCACAGATACGCAGTATTTT

V: TRBV5-1
D: TRBD1
length: 16
J: TRBJ1-1
size: -
CDR3: CASSLEGTGLNTEAFF
DNA: TGCGCCAGCAGCTTGGAAGGGACAGGATTGAACACTGAAGCTTTCTTT

V: TRBV28
D: TRBD1
length: 14
J: TRBJ2-7
size: few
CDR3: CASSLGYRGYEQYF
DNA: TGTGCCAGCAGTTTGGGGTACAGGGGGTACGAGCAGTACTTC

V: TRBV5-1
D: -
length: 15
J: TRBJ1-2
size: -
CDR3: CASSFSVDRGWGYTF
DNA: TGCGCCAGCAGCTTCAGCGTGGATAGGGGCTGGGGCTACACCTTC

V: TRBV6-5
D: TRBD1
length: 10
J: TRBJ1-1
size: -
CDR3: CASDREVAFF
DNA: TGTGCCTCCGACAGGGAAGTAGCTTTCTTT

V: TRBV9
D: TRBD1
length: 14
J: TRBJ1-3
size: -
CDR3: CASSPRTGSYTIYF
DNA: TGTGCCAGCAGCCCACGGACAGGGAGTTACACCATATATTTT

V: TRBV27
D: -
length: 13
J: TRBJ1-1
size: -
CDR3: CASSPPPYTEAFF
DNA: TGTGCCAGCAGTCCCCCTCCCTACACTGAAGCTTTCTTT

V: TRBV29-1
D: -
length: 14
J: TRBJ1-2
size: -
CDR3: CSATTGLEYGGYTF
DNA: TGCAGCGCCACTACAGGGTTGGAGTACGGTGGCTACACCTTC

V: TRBV28
D: TRBD1
length: 16
J: TRBJ1-1
size: once
CDR3: CASSSIGTGVNTEAFF
DNA: TGTGCCAGCAGTTCTATAGGGACAGGGGTGAACACTGAAGCTTTCTTT

V: TRBV15
D: -
length: 15
J: TRBJ1-2
size: -
CDR3: CATSRDFAGVLGYTF
DNA: TGTGCCACCAGCAGAGATTTCGCAGGGGTACTCGGCTACACCTTC

V: TRBV6-5
D: -
length: 14
J: TRBJ1-1
size: -
CDR3: CASSYGGVRREAFF
DNA: TGTGCCAGCAGTTATGGAGGGGTAAGGCGTGAAGCTTTCTTT

V: TRBV6-5
D: -
length: 14
J: TRBJ2-7
size: -
CDR3: CASTGGTGLYEQYF
DNA: TGTGCCAGCACGGGGGGGACAGGGCTCTACGAGCAGTACTTC

V: TRBV27
D: TRBD1
length: 12
J: TRBJ1-2
size: -
CDR3: CASRDRGLGYTF
DNA: TGTGCCAGCAGGGACAGGGGGCTTGGCTACACCTTC

V: TRBV9
D: TRBD1
length: 13
J: TRBJ2-1
size: -
CDR3: CASTGQGGNEQFF
DNA: TGTGCCAGCACGGGACAGGGTGGGAATGAGCAGTTCTTC

V: TRBV5-4
D: TRBD1
length: 17
J: TRBJ1-2
size: -
CDR3: CASSLGGQGIRVYGYTF
DNA: TGTGCCAGCAGCTTGGGGGGACAGGGGATCAGGGTCTATGGCTACACCTTC

V: TRBV28
D: TRBD1
length: 12
J: TRBJ2-7
size: once
CDR3: CASRDRLGEQYF
DNA: TGTGCCAGCAGGGACAGGCTGGGGGAGCAGTACTTC

V: TRBV5-4
D: -
length: 14
J: TRBJ1-2
size: once
CDR3: CASSSGGGNYGYTF
DNA: TGTGCCAGCAGCTCCGGGGGGGGGAACTATGGCTACACCTTC

V: TRBV7-3
D: TRBD1
length: 13
J: TRBJ1-2
size: -
CDR3: CASSLPTGVGYTF
DNA: TGTGCCAGCAGCTTACCTACAGGGGTTGGCTACACCTTC

V: TRBV5-1
D: -
length: 15
J: TRBJ1-2
size: -
CDR3: CASSFTGLGLYGYTF
DNA: TGCGCCAGCAGCTTCACAGGGCTGGGCTTGTATGGCTACACCTTC

V: TRBV7-6
D: TRBD1
length: 20
J: TRBJ1-2
size: few
CDR3: CASSLALKRDRVYSNYGYTF
DNA: TGTGCCAGCAGCTTAGCGCTAAAGAGGGACAGGGTTTATTCCAACTATGGCTACACCTTC

V: TRBV9
D: TRBD1
length: 16
J: TRBJ2-7
size: -
CDR3: CASSVAGTERAYEQYF
DNA: TGTGCCAGCAGCGTAGCTGGGACAGAGAGGGCCTACGAGCAGTACTTC

V: TRBV19
D: TRBD2
length: 14
J: TRBJ2-1
size: -
CDR3: CASSLGLAGDEQFF
DNA: TGTGCCAGTAGTCTTGGACTAGCGGGCGATGAGCAGTTCTTC

V: TRBV5-3
D: TRBD1
length: 20
J: TRBJ1-4
size: -
CDR3: CARSAEDRIAVNELWWKLFF
DNA: TGTGCCAGAAGCGCAGAGGACAGGATAGCCGTTAATGAATTGTGGTGGAAACTGTTTTTT